This passage covers 7 T cell receptor beta chains from one sample sequenced in a study of blood T cell repertoires in COVID-19. The assay was immunoSEQ multiplex PCR, and TCRdb's table has in-frame clones only and misses some. The sample carries about 140,000 clones, approximately 80% recorded once. Input material: PBMCs or T cells enriched from blood (not recorded which). Receptor source: a woman in her late teens or twenties who had been exposed to COVID-19.

CDR3 DNA: TGTGCCAGCAGCATGGACAGCTCTGGGGCCAACGTCCTGACTTTC. Translating it yields CASSMDSSGANVLTF. V gene TRBV28 combines with J gene TRBJ2-6; D may be TRBD1 (6 bases). CDR3 length equals 15 residues. The germline V gene has CDR1 MDHEN and CDR2 SYDVKM. V lost 6 bases, J lost 0 bases, and 9 bases lay in between.

CDR3: CATSEPGLNQPQHF. The CDR3 nucleotides read TGTGCCACCAGTGAGCCGGGACTGAATCAGCCCCAGCATTTT. The chain links TRBV24-1 to TRBJ1-5, with a weak D call TRBD1 (5 bases). Trimming pared 4 bases from V and 4 bases from J, leaving 10 bases between. The CDR3 is 14 residues long. Germline CDR1 and CDR2: KGHDR and SFDVKD.

J is TRBJ1-5 and V is TRBV2; perhaps TRBD1 as D (5 bases). The CDR3 extends over 15 amino acids. Germline values: CDR1 SNHLY, CDR2 FYNNEI. Trimming took 6 bases from V and 1 from J, leaving 13 bases between them. The CDR3 sequence: CASRGGGASNQPQHF. CDR3 nucleotide sequence: TGTGCCAGCAGGGGGGGAGGAGCCAGCAATCAGCCCCAGCATTTT.

The V gene is TRBV7-6, the J gene TRBJ2-6; the match to TRBD2 covers 11 bases. Germline CDR1 and CDR2: SGHVS and FNYEAQ. The trim removed 5 bases at V and 2 bases at J, leaving 2 bases unmatched. The CDR3 is 16 residues long. CDR3 bases: TGTGCCAGCAGCACTAGCGGGAGTCCTGGGGCCAACGTCCTGACTTTC. This gives the protein CASSTSGSPGANVLTF.

The rearrangement joins TRBV14 to TRBJ1-1, with 8 bases aligning to TRBD1. With 5 bases clipped from V and 0 bases from J, the junction kept 5 bases outside the gene matches. This CDR3 contains 15 residues. The V gene's germline CDR1 is SGHDN and CDR2 FVKESK. CDR3: CASSANRGVNTEAFF. The CDR3 bases are TGTGCCAGCAGCGCTAACAGGGGGGTGAACACTGAAGCTTTCTTT.

The rearrangement joins TRBV7-9 to TRBJ1-3; D not certain. The V end was cut by 3 bases, the J end by 0 bases, with 9 bases between. Looked up from germline, CDR1 is SEHNR and CDR2 is FQNEAQ (reference sequence). CDR3 length: 15 amino acids. CDR3 DNA sequence: TGTGCCAGCAGCTTGCGCGGCCTCTCTGGAAACACCATATATTTT. Translation: CASSLRGLSGNTIYF. The entire variable domain, with the rest obtained from reference TRBV7-9 and TRBJ1-3, is as follows: DTGVSQNPRHKITKRGQNVTFRCDPISEHNRLYWYRQTLGQGPEFLTYFQNEAQLEKSRLLSDRFSAERPKGSFSTLEIQRTEQGDSAMYLCASSLRGLSGNTIYFGEGSWLTVV.

This chain joins TRBV27 and TRBJ2-3, with D uncertain. The V end lost 4 bases, the J end lost 0 bases, and 8 bases lay between the germline ends. The CDR3 contains 14 residues. Germline CDR1 is MNHEY and CDR2 is SMNVEV (reference sequence). The CDR3 DNA reads as TGTGCCAGCAGTTACAAATCTAGCACAGATACGCAGTATTTT. Amino acid sequence: CASSYKSSTDTQYF.